This T cell receptor beta chain was recorded in a study of T cell responses to AZD1222 COVID-19 vaccine (dated by TCRdb to the early 2020s). Study-wide context: Because spike-specific TCR depth and breadth did not differ between the two schedules, AZD1222 recipients who got a second dose at roughly 4 weeks were pooled with those who got a second dose at roughly 12 weeks. A total of 233 trial participants underwent TCR sequencing, of whom about 210 had received two doses of AZD1222 and around 25 had received two doses of the MenACWY control vaccine. Trial participants were enrolled by age into 18-55, 56-69 and 70-plus year subgroups, with about 150, 27 and 61 TCR-sequenced participants respectively. What the work shows at the level of the full study, not this receptor alone: Nearly half of unique spike-specific TCRs reportedly recognized epitopes outside regions mutated in the B.1.351 and B.1.1.7 variants. Because no day 14 peak-response samples were available, repertoires were characterized only after the peak T cell response. The whole spike protein was spanned by vaccine-associated CD4 TCRs, and dominant responses were seen in regions 160-218 and 743-854. Only six AZD1222 recipients were SARS-CoV-2 seropositive at baseline, limiting conclusions about previously exposed vaccinees. A significant rise in spike-specific TCR breadth and depth was observed after two AZD1222 doses relative to day 0 and relative to MenACWY recipients. The 56-69-year group was small, and its depth increase did not reach significance, likely because of low power. Most participants were white British and females outnumbered males, and the authors suggested that clonal diversity may have been underestimated.

In the paper's terms, the time point label means: baseline before first vaccination. Samples from vaccinated people were obtained from the UK trials COV001 and COV002, which included a single-blind randomized controlled phase 2/3 trial of AZD1222 (ChAdOx1 nCoV-19) in healthy adults. For TCRbeta chain sequencing, PBMC samples were collected from trial participants at day 0 and at day 28 after the second dose. About this clone: The antigen it binds to is not known. There are no base qualities to consult, and no much larger clone falls within one base.

As encoded in the germline V gene (reference sequence), CDR1 is LNHDA while CDR2 is SQIVND. Between the V and J ends, shortened by 7 bases and 6 bases respectively, the junction contains 12 bases. The CDR3 spans 12 residues, from the cysteine through the phenylalanine. Just CDR3 DNA is preserved here, 36 bases in frame from base 1. The CDR3 regions of human TCRbeta chains were analyzed by immunosequencing. The authors processed their data as follows. Repertoire TCRs were checked for matches against a reference library of SARS-CoV-2-specific TCRs that had been generated using the MIRA antigen-specificity platform. Breadth was defined as the fraction of unique TCRs that were SARS-CoV-2-associated, and depth was defined as the fraction of total T cells that were SARS-CoV-2-associated. Using the MIRA data, every spike-specific TCR was mapped to the spike region that the TCR reacted to and assigned to either a CD4 or a CD8 class. Log10-transformed breadth and depth values were compared by one-way ANOVA with Sidak's multiple comparisons tests. Not all clones reach the TCRdb copy of this immuneACCESS table, which keeps in-frame sequences only. Checked studies attribute under half of the gap to unresolved V genes and leave the rest unexplained. The V and J calls and clone size come from that table; D and trimming were worked out from the DNA. In all, the sample holds about 120,000 clones, and roughly 89% of those were seen once. The ten largest clonotypes hold 8% to 9.5% of the sample.

The chain links TRBV19 with TRBJ1-2, with TRBD1 tentatively as D gene (5 bases match). The source of this sequence is an adult in good health. The sequencing used peripheral blood, collected on day 0 of AZD1222 vaccination. The CDR3 region: CASNWGGDGYTF. The DNA sequence is TGTGCCAGTAACTGGGGAGGGGATGGCTACACCTTC. Joined to the reference TRBV19 and TRBJ1-2 proteins, this CDR3 gives the full variable domain: DGGITQSPKYLFRKEGQNVTLSCEQNLNHDAMYWYRQDPGQGLRLIYYSQIVNDFQKGDIAEGYSVSREKKESFPLTVTSAQKNPTAFYLCASNWGGDGYTFGSGTRLTVV.